The rows below give T cell receptor beta chains drawn from one sample of a study of T cell responses to AZD1222 COVID-19 vaccine. Generated by immunoSEQ multiplex PCR, the TCRdb table keeps only in-frame clones and is missing some. This listing includes 150,000 or so clones. The material sequenced was peripheral blood. All receptors derive from an adult in good health. CDR3s include the opening cysteine and the closing phenylalanine or tryptophan. Fields, in order: CDR3 protein, CDR3 DNA, D gene, V gene, J gene. The D gene is left open where the match is weak.

CDR3 protein: CASSDRRGQTEAFF
CDR3 DNA: TGTGCCAGCAGTGATCGTCGGGGGCAAACTGAAGCTTTCTTT
D gene: .
V gene: TRBV6-1
J gene: TRBJ1-1

CDR3 protein: CASSLAAQGITETQYF
CDR3 DNA: TGTGCCAGCAGCTTAGCGGCACAGGGGATCACGGAGACCCAGTACTTC
D gene: TRBD1
V gene: TRBV7-2
J gene: TRBJ2-5

CDR3 protein: CAWSGEGTTNEKLFF
CDR3 DNA: TGTGCCTGGAGCGGGGAGGGGACAACTAATGAAAAACTGTTTTTT
D gene: .
V gene: TRBV30
J gene: TRBJ1-4

CDR3 protein: CASTPGAANYGYTF
CDR3 DNA: TGCGCCAGCACTCCGGGGGCAGCTAACTATGGCTACACCTTC
D gene: .
V gene: TRBV5-1
J gene: TRBJ1-2

CDR3 protein: CASTTGSGYTF
CDR3 DNA: TGTGCCAGCACCACAGGGAGTGGCTACACCTTC
D gene: .
V gene: TRBV11-2
J gene: TRBJ1-2

CDR3 protein: CASSRPGVGYGYTF
CDR3 DNA: TGTGCCAGCAGCCGCCCAGGAGTTGGCTATGGCTACACCTTC
D gene: .
V gene: TRBV3-1/TRBV3-2
J gene: TRBJ1-2

CDR3 protein: CASSEGWGSANEKLFF
CDR3 DNA: TGTGCCAGCAGTGAGGGGTGGGGTTCAGCTAATGAAAAACTGTTTTTT
D gene: .
V gene: TRBV2
J gene: TRBJ1-4

CDR3 protein: CASSESLTDTQYF
CDR3 DNA: TGTGCCAGCAGTGAGTCACTAACCGATACGCAGTATTTT
D gene: .
V gene: TRBV6-1
J gene: TRBJ2-3

CDR3 protein: CASSPRVAGGYRQETQYF
CDR3 DNA: TGTGCCAGCAGCCCCCGGGTTGCGGGGGGATATCGACAAGAGACCCAGTACTTC
D gene: TRBD2
V gene: TRBV7-2
J gene: TRBJ2-5

CDR3 protein: CASSTRATWKGSGNTIYF
CDR3 DNA: TGTGCCAGTAGTACCAGAGCTACCTGGAAAGGCTCTGGAAACACCATATATTTT
D gene: .
V gene: TRBV19
J gene: TRBJ1-3

CDR3 protein: CASSDDPQPQHF
CDR3 DNA: TGTGCCAGCTCGGACGATCCTCAGCCCCAGCATTTT
D gene: .
V gene: TRBV7-2
J gene: TRBJ1-5

CDR3 protein: CASSLSGHPRTDTQYF
CDR3 DNA: TGTGCCAGCAGTTTATCTGGCCATCCCCGCACAGATACGCAGTATTTT
D gene: .
V gene: TRBV27
J gene: TRBJ2-3

CDR3 protein: CASSPRAGAKNIQYF
CDR3 DNA: TGCGCCAGCAGCCCCCGGGCAGGGGCCAAAAACATTCAGTACTTC
D gene: .
V gene: TRBV4-3
J gene: TRBJ2-4

CDR3 protein: CASSLDLYEQYF
CDR3 DNA: TGCGCCAGCAGCTTGGACCTTTACGAGCAGTACTTC
D gene: .
V gene: TRBV5-1
J gene: TRBJ2-7

CDR3 protein: CASSVAADRSSYNSPLHF
CDR3 DNA: TGTGCCAGCAGCGTAGCTGCGGACAGGAGCTCCTATAATTCACCCCTCCACTTT
D gene: TRBD1
V gene: TRBV9
J gene: TRBJ1-6

CDR3 protein: CASSQDRGTKNIQYF
CDR3 DNA: TGTGCCAGCAGCCAAGACCGGGGAACCAAAAACATTCAGTACTTC
D gene: .
V gene: TRBV3-1/TRBV3-2
J gene: TRBJ2-4

CDR3 protein: CASSLALRGNEQYF
CDR3 DNA: TGTGCCAGCAGCTTGGCGTTGAGGGGGAACGAGCAGTACTTC
D gene: .
V gene: TRBV7-8
J gene: TRBJ2-7

CDR3 protein: CASKLSGYNSPLHF
CDR3 DNA: TGTGCCAGTAAATTGAGCGGTTATAATTCACCCCTCCACTTT
D gene: .
V gene: TRBV19
J gene: TRBJ1-6

CDR3 protein: CASSQPQGYNSPLHF
CDR3 DNA: TGTGCCAGCAGCCAACCACAGGGTTACAATTCACCCCTCCACTTT
D gene: .
V gene: TRBV3-1/TRBV3-2
J gene: TRBJ1-6

CDR3 protein: CASSLNGEQYF
CDR3 DNA: TGTGCCAGCAGTTTAAATGGCGAGCAGTACTTC
D gene: .
V gene: TRBV28
J gene: TRBJ2-7

CDR3 protein: CATSDQDENEQYF
CDR3 DNA: TGTGCCACCAGTGATCAGGACGAGAACGAGCAGTACTTC
D gene: .
V gene: TRBV24-1
J gene: TRBJ2-7

CDR3 protein: CASSSHRGGETQYF
CDR3 DNA: TGCGCCAGCAGCTCTCACAGGGGTGGAGAGACCCAGTACTTC
D gene: TRBD1
V gene: TRBV5-1
J gene: TRBJ2-5

CDR3 protein: CASTAGRGYTF
CDR3 DNA: TGTGCCAGCACCGCAGGACGTGGCTACACCTTC
D gene: .
V gene: TRBV6-5
J gene: TRBJ1-2

CDR3 protein: CASSQESGQGVYTEAFF
CDR3 DNA: TGTGCCAGCAGCCAAGAGTCCGGACAGGGCGTGTACACTGAAGCTTTCTTT
D gene: TRBD1
V gene: TRBV3-1/TRBV3-2
J gene: TRBJ1-1

CDR3 protein: CASSPPRDAGNTIYF
CDR3 DNA: TGTGCCAGCAGTCCCCCCAGGGATGCGGGAAACACCATATATTTT
D gene: .
V gene: TRBV28
J gene: TRBJ1-3

CDR3 protein: CASSSRAANTGELFF
CDR3 DNA: TGTGCCAGCAGCAGTCGGGCGGCCAACACCGGGGAGCTGTTTTTT
D gene: .
V gene: TRBV7-2
J gene: TRBJ2-2

CDR3 protein: CASSLSRVEKLFF
CDR3 DNA: TGTGCCAGCAGCTTGAGCAGGGTTGAAAAACTGTTTTTT
D gene: .
V gene: TRBV13
J gene: TRBJ1-4

CDR3 protein: CASSYLGRSGYTF
CDR3 DNA: TGTGCCAGCAGTTACTTGGGTCGGAGTGGCTACACCTTC
D gene: .
V gene: TRBV6-2/TRBV6-3
J gene: TRBJ1-2

CDR3 protein: CASSLVSSGSYNEQFF
CDR3 DNA: TGTGCCAGCAGCTTAGTTAGCAGTGGCTCCTACAATGAGCAGTTCTTC
D gene: .
V gene: TRBV7-6
J gene: TRBJ2-1

CDR3 protein: CASSVESLRGTLTANEKLFF
CDR3 DNA: TGTGCCAGCAGCGTAGAGTCCCTAAGAGGGACCCTAACTGCAAATGAAAAACTGTTTTTT
D gene: .
V gene: TRBV9
J gene: TRBJ1-4

CDR3 protein: CASSLVPDSYGYTF
CDR3 DNA: TGTGCCAGCAGCTTAGTCCCGGACAGCTATGGCTACACCTTC
D gene: .
V gene: TRBV7-8
J gene: TRBJ1-2